The 22 T cell receptor beta chains listed next were all sequenced from one sample in a study of cytomegalovirus exposure and HLA in healthy donors. Primers: 60 Vbeta forward and 13 Jbeta reverse. Method: immunoSEQ multiplex PCR; TCRdb's copy keeps in-frame clones and lacks some. The sample comprises approximately 140,000 clones, about 78% of which are singletons, and about 6.5% rests with the top ten. Sequencing was carried out using PBMCs. These receptors came from a man in his forties in good health and CMV-seropositive.

The chain joins TRBV19 to TRBJ2-7; D may be TRBD1 (6 bases). V shed 5 bases and J shed 3 bases, with 14 bases lying between them. The CDR3 totals 14 residues. Germline CDR1 reads LNHDA; CDR2 reads SQIVND (reference sequence). CDR3 DNA sequence: TGTGCCAGTAGTGAGGGACACCTGTTCTACGAGCAGTACTTC. It translates to CASSEGHLFYEQYF.

The chain employs TRBV19 and TRBJ1-4; D gene unclear. Germline assignment: CDR1 LNHDA and CDR2 SQIVND (reference sequence). The germline V and J ends were trimmed by 5 bases and 4 bases, with 11 bases remaining between them. This CDR3 contains 14 residues. The CDR3 here is CASSLARNNEKLFF. DNA for the CDR3: TGTGCCAGTAGTCTCGCCAGGAATAATGAAAAACTGTTTTTT.

The chain carries TRBV10-1 and TRBJ1-1; no reliable D call. Per the germline V gene, CDR1 is WNHNN and CDR2 is SYGVQD (reference sequence). CDR3 length equals 14 residues. V lost 3 bases, J lost 2 bases, and 10 bases lay in between. The CDR3 spells CASSDAGKNTEAFF. CDR3 DNA sequence: TGCGCCAGCAGTGATGCCGGGAAAAACACTGAAGCTTTCTTT.

This CDR3 is CASSSIGINSPLHF. The CDR3 nucleotides read TGTGCCAGCAGCTCTATTGGTATTAATTCACCCCTCCACTTT. V is TRBV7-2 and J is TRBJ1-6; D not certain. Germline V gene sequence: CDR1 SGHTA, CDR2 FQGNSA. V gave up 4 bases and J gave up 6 bases, with 10 bases separating them. CDR3 size: 14 residues.

A few counts support this clone. This likely reflects a read error, since a far larger clone is one base away. Within the sample, other DNA sequences also encode this same CDR3. The chain is built from TRBV28 and TRBJ2-5, with 8 bases matching TRBD1. The CDR3 runs 15 residues. Germline CDR1 reads MDHEN; CDR2 reads SYDVKM. V dropped 6 bases and J dropped 5; count of bases not matched to a gene: 11. The DNA of the CDR3 is TGTGCCAGCAGCTTGGAGCAGGGGGCCGGGGAGACCCAGTACTTC. Protein sequence: CASSLEQGAGETQYF.

The chain links TRBV2 to TRBJ2-7, with TRBD1 matching 9 bases. V was clipped by 6 bases and J by 1 base; unmatched bases: 4. The CDR3 sequence is 14 residues long. The germline gives CDR1 SNHLY, CDR2 FYNNEI. The CDR3 region is CASRGTGPSYEQYF. The CDR3 DNA sequence: TGTGCCAGCAGAGGGACAGGGCCGTCCTACGAGCAGTACTTC.

This chain joins TRBV5-6 and TRBJ1-3; D unresolved. Germline assignment: CDR1 SGHDT and CDR2 YYEEEE. This CDR3 is built from 17 residues. The V and J ends lost 4 bases and 2 bases respectively, with 19 bases between them. CDR3 sequence reads: CASSEGLVSYTGNTIYF. CDR3 DNA: TGTGCCAGCAGCGAAGGACTCGTATCCTATACTGGAAACACCATATATTTT.

This rearrangement joins TRBV5-5 to TRBJ2-7, with D perhaps TRBD1 (5 bases). The CDR3 sequence is 14 residues long. V lost 2 bases and J lost 1, with 10 bases in between. Germline V gene sequence: CDR1 SGHKS, CDR2 YYEKEE (reference sequence). CDR3 amino acids: CASSFVGASYEQYF. CDR3 in DNA: TGTGCCAGCAGCTTTGTAGGGGCTTCCTACGAGCAGTACTTC.

The chain employs TRBV11-2 and TRBJ1-1; 8 bases align to TRBD1. The CDR3 spans 14 residues. V dropped 4 bases and J dropped 2; count of bases not matched to a gene: 3. In germline, CDR1 is SGHAT, CDR2 FQNNGV. The chain's CDR3 is CASSYDRGNTEAFF. For the CDR3, the DNA is TGTGCCAGCAGCTACGACAGGGGTAACACTGAAGCTTTCTTT.

The chain recombines TRBV5-8 with TRBJ1-2; 9 bases map to TRBD1. Germline CDR1 reads SGHTS; CDR2 reads YDEGEE. The CDR3 is 18 residues long. V was pared by 6 bases and J by 3 bases, with 18 bases of the junction left unmatched. CDR3 amino acids: CASKAWGTGRPLDYGYTF. The CDR3 DNA sequence: TGTGCCAGCAAAGCTTGGGGGACAGGGAGGCCACTTGACTATGGCTACACCTTC.

The CDR3 region is CASHSGVVTEAFF. As DNA, the CDR3 is TGTGCCAGTCACTCCGGGGTTGTCACTGAAGCTTTCTTT. This sequence joins TRBV19 and TRBJ1-1, with no clear D. This CDR3 region has 13 residues. Trimming left V 8 bases short and J 4 bases short, with 14 bases between. The V gene's germline CDR1 is LNHDA and CDR2 SQIVND (reference sequence). The full variable domain, its missing parts supplied by reference TRBV19 and TRBJ1-1, is DGGITQSPKYLFRKEGQNVTLSCEQNLNHDAMYWYRQDPGQGLRLIYYSQIVNDFQKGDIAEGYSVSREKKESFPLTVTSAQKNPTAFYLCASHSGVVTEAFFGQGTRLTVV.

The chain links TRBV6-1 to TRBJ2-7; 10 nucleotides match TRBD1. With 8 bases clipped from V and 2 bases from J, the junction kept 9 bases outside the gene matches. CDR1 is MNHNS, CDR2 SASEGT, per germline. This CDR3 region has 15 residues. CDR3 residues: CASGLGTGATYEQYF. Here the CDR3 DNA reads TGTGCCAGCGGGCTTGGGACAGGGGCCACCTACGAGCAGTACTTC.

CDR3 protein: CASSLVNQYTEAFF. For the CDR3, the DNA is TGTGCCAGCAGCTTGGTGAATCAGTACACTGAAGCTTTCTTT. The chain couples TRBV5-4 to TRBJ1-1; no clear D. With 0 bases removed from V and 3 bases from J, the gap between germline ends came to 9 bases. The CDR3 runs to 14 residues. Germline values: CDR1 SGHNT, CDR2 YYREEE (reference sequence).

This sequence joins TRBV5-6 and TRBJ1-2; D ambiguous. Trimming shortened V by 3 bases and J by 5 bases, and 17 bases separated the two germline ends. Germline CDR1 SGHDT, CDR2 YYEEEE. CDR3 size: 15 residues. CDR3 DNA sequence: TGTGCCAGCAGCTCCCTCGAGGCGGCCGCGTATGGCTACACCTTC. Translating it yields CASSSLEAAAYGYTF.

This sequence joins TRBV2 and TRBJ1-2, with a tentative D call TRBD1 (6 bases). This CDR3 is 14 amino acids long. Looked up from germline, CDR1 is SNHLY and CDR2 is FYNNEI. Trimming stripped 5 bases from V and 2 bases from J, with 12 bases between. As DNA, the CDR3 is TGTGCCAGCAGTCGGACAGAAATAAACTATGGCTACACCTTC. Its translation: CASSRTEINYGYTF.

V usage is TRBV29-1 and J usage is TRBJ1-1; 7 bases are shared with TRBD1. This CDR3 is 12 amino acids long. Germline CDR1 reads SQVTM; CDR2 reads ANQGSEA. CDR3 region: CNSLGQTTEAFF. CDR3 DNA sequence: TGCAACTCATTGGGACAGACTACTGAAGCTTTCTTT.

This clone was observed a handful of times. V is TRBV5-1 and J is TRBJ1-4; a weak D match, TRBD1 (6 bases). CDR1 is SGHRS and CDR2 is YFSETQ in the germline V gene. V was pared by 4 bases and J by 8 bases, with 18 bases between. There are 15 residues in the CDR3. DNA of the CDR3: TGCGCCAGCAGCCCCTTCGGGGGGCCAGGGGAAAAACTGTTTTTT. Translation gives CASSPFGGPGEKLFF.

This clone was observed a few times. V is TRBV7-9 and J is TRBJ1-4, with 7 bases aligning to TRBD1. Germline-derived CDR1 and CDR2 are SEHNR and FQNEAQ (reference sequence). V lost 5 bases to trimming and J lost 8 bases; unmatched junction nucleotides: 14. CDR3 length: 16 residues. For the CDR3, the DNA is TGTGCCAGCAGCACCTTAGGGGACGGACAGGAGGAAAAACTGTTTTTT. It is translated as CASSTLGDGQEEKLFF.

V and J are TRBV19 and TRBJ1-2, with D hard to call. From germline, CDR1 is LNHDA and CDR2 SQIVND (reference sequence). The V and J ends lost 5 bases and 2 bases respectively, with 12 bases between them. CDR3 length equals 14 residues. The CDR3 nucleotides are TGTGCCAGTAGTTTTTTGGGCGAAAACTATGGCTACACCTTC. Its translation: CASSFLGENYGYTF.

This clone was counted between two and nine times. This same CDR3 is encoded by further DNA sequences in the sample. The chain employs TRBV10-2 and TRBJ2-7; D not resolved. The CDR3 has 17 amino acids. CDR1 is WSHSY, CDR2 SAAADI, per germline. V lost 3 bases and J 2 bases, leaving 20 bases between the germline ends. CDR3 coding DNA: TGCGCCAGCAGTGATCTCCATAGTGGCACTCGGGCCTACGAGCAGTACTTC. It specifies CASSDLHSGTRAYEQYF.

This clone was recorded only once. This chain joins TRBV4-3 and TRBJ2-3, with D uncertain. The ends were cut back, 4 bases at V and 4 bases at J, with 12 bases in the middle. The CDR3 contains 14 residues. Germline V gives CDR1 LGHNA, CDR2 YSLEER. The CDR3 loop is CASSPSRGPDTQYF. CDR3 DNA: TGCGCCAGCAGCCCTTCCCGAGGTCCAGATACGCAGTATTTT.

The chain recombines TRBV27 with TRBJ2-3, with a weak D call TRBD2 (6 bases). The CDR3 length is 15 residues. Germline loops: CDR1 MNHEY, CDR2 SMNVEV (reference sequence). V was clipped by 6 bases and J by 3 bases, with 16 bases between them. The CDR3 coding sequence is TGTGCCAGCAGCCCCCGGGCCCGGGGGACAGATACGCAGTATTTT. Translation gives CASSPRARGTDTQYF.